The T cell receptor beta chain under discussion was sequenced for a study of cytomegalovirus exposure and HLA in healthy donors. Study-wide results and limits: Certain indistinguishable V segments, among them TRBV6-2 and TRBV6-3, were excluded.

PCR primers comprised 60 Vbeta and 13 Jbeta primers. Repertoires were generated with immunoSEQ multiplex PCR, while TCRdb's copy carries only in-frame clones and drops some. The table includes around 100,000 clones, over 60% detected once. About this clone itself: What it binds is not known.

CDR3 length: 14 amino acids. V lost 5 bases to trimming and J lost 4 bases, with 9 bases between them. Germline V gives CDR1 MNHEY, CDR2 SMNVEV (reference sequence). The sequencing input was PBMCs. The receptor was derived from a woman in her thirties or forties in good health and CMV-seropositive. V and J are TRBV27 and TRBJ2-6; TRBD2 might be the D (5 bases). The CDR3 coding sequence is TGTGCCAGCAGTATGAGGGAGGGGGCCAACGTCCTGACTTTC. Amino acids: CASSMREGANVLTF.